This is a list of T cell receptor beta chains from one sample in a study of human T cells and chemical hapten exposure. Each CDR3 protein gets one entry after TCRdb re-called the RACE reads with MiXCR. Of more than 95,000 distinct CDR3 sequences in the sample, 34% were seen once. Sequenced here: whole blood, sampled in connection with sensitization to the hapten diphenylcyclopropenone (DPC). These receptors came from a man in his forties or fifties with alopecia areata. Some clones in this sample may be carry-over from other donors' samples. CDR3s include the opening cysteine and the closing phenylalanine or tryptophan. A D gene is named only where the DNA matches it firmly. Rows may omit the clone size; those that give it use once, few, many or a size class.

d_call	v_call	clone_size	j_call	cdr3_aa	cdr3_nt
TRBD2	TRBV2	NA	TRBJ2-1	CASRGLVDEQFF	TGTGCCAGCAGAGGACTAGTTGATGAGCAGTTCTTC
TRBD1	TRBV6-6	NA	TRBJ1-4	CASTRMTGETNEKLFF	TGTGCCAGCACCAGGATGACAGGGGAAACTAATGAAAAACTGTTTTTT
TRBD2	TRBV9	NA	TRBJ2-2	CASSVRGTSGRVDGELFF	TGTGCCAGCAGCGTGAGGGGGACTAGCGGGAGGGTAGACGGGGAGCTGTTTTTT
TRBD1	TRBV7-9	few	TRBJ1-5	CASRGQPNQPQHF	TGTGCCAGCAGGGGACAGCCAAATCAGCCCCAGCATTTT
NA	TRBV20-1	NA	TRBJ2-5	CSAISYQETQYF	TGCAGTGCTATCAGCTACCAAGAGACCCAGTACTTC
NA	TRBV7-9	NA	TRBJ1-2	CASSLPGWLQVDGYTF	TGTGCCAGCAGTTTACCCGGCTGGCTCCAGGTAGATGGCTACACCTTC
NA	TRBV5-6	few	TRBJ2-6	CASSLPGLPSGANVLTF	TGTGCCAGCAGCTTGCCGGGACTCCCCTCTGGGGCCAACGTCCTGACTTTC
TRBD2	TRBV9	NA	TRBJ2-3	CASSPTSVKRDTQYF	TGTGCCAGCAGCCCCACTAGCGTAAAGAGAGATACGCAGTATTTT
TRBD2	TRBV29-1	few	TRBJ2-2	CSVMTSGMLGELFF	TGCAGCGTTATGACTAGCGGGATGCTCGGGGAGCTGTTTTTT
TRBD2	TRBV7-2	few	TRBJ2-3	CASTPSGASTDTQYF	TGTGCCAGCACTCCTAGCGGGGCTAGCACAGATACGCAGTATTTT
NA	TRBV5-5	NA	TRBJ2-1	CASSRGPRLENEQFF	TGTGCCAGCAGCCGCGGCCCCCGACTAGAGAATGAGCAGTTCTTC
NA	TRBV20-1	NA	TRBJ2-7	CSASRESYEQYF	TGCAGTGCTAGTCGGGAGAGCTACGAGCAGTACTTC
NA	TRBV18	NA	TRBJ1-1	CASSPITGFTEAFF	TGTGCCAGCTCACCAATTACGGGATTCACTGAAGCTTTCTTT
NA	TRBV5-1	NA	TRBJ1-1	CASSLAVSAPEAFF	TGCGCCAGCAGCTTGGCCGTATCGGCACCCGAAGCTTTCTTT